The rows below give T cell receptor beta chains drawn from one sample of a study of T cells in Graves' hyperthyroidism and ophthalmopathy. TCRdb re-called the multiplex PCR reads with MiXCR, one entry per CDR3 protein. This table holds about 610,000 distinct CDR3 sequences, roughly 15% found once. The sequencing input was blood. These TCRs come from a woman between 40 and 50 years old with Graves' ophthalmopathy. CDR3s include the opening cysteine and the closing phenylalanine or tryptophan. D genes are given only for firm matches. The listing skips clone size in some rows; elsewhere it reads once, few, many or a size class.

clone_size: many; d_call: -; v_call: TRBV29-1; j_call: TRBJ2-5; cdr3_nt: TGCAGCGTTGAGGCAGCCGGGATCAGGACCCAGTACTTC; cdr3_aa: CSVEAAGIRTQYF
clone_size: -; d_call: TRBD2; v_call: TRBV28; j_call: TRBJ2-3; cdr3_nt: TGTGCCAGCACTCCTCTTGGTAGCGGGAGCACGCAGTATTTT; cdr3_aa: CASTPLGSGSTQYF
clone_size: -; d_call: TRBD1; v_call: TRBV6-1; j_call: TRBJ1-2; cdr3_nt: TGTGCCAGCACTGTACAGGGGGCCTATGGCTACACCTTC; cdr3_aa: CASTVQGAYGYTF
clone_size: many; d_call: -; v_call: TRBV6-1; j_call: TRBJ2-7; cdr3_nt: TGTGCCAGCCTTCTTGGCTACGAGCAGTACTTC; cdr3_aa: CASLLGYEQYF
clone_size: many; d_call: -; v_call: TRBV28; j_call: TRBJ1-1; cdr3_nt: TGTGCCAGCAGTTTAACGGGACACCTGAACACTGAAGCTTTCTTT; cdr3_aa: CASSLTGHLNTEAFF
clone_size: many; d_call: -; v_call: TRBV28; j_call: TRBJ1-5; cdr3_nt: TGTGCCAGCAAACCGGGTGGGAATCAGCCCCAGCATTTT; cdr3_aa: CASKPGGNQPQHF
clone_size: many; d_call: -; v_call: TRBV6-5; j_call: TRBJ2-2; cdr3_nt: TGTGCCAGCTCAGCATATCACAACGGGGAGCTGTTTTTT; cdr3_aa: CASSAYHNGELFF
clone_size: many; d_call: TRBD2; v_call: TRBV2; j_call: TRBJ2-7; cdr3_nt: TGTGCCAGCAGTTGGACTAGCGGGGGGGCCTACGAGCAGTACTTC; cdr3_aa: CASSWTSGGAYEQYF
clone_size: many; d_call: -; v_call: TRBV2; j_call: TRBJ2-2; cdr3_nt: -; cdr3_aa: CASQLSSPGSCFF
clone_size: many; d_call: -; v_call: TRBV19; j_call: TRBJ1-1; cdr3_nt: TGTGCCAGTACCCCCTGGGGGTCCTCTACGTTGAACACTGAAGCTTTCTTT; cdr3_aa: CASTPWGSSTLNTEAFF
clone_size: many; d_call: -; v_call: TRBV6-5; j_call: TRBJ1-5; cdr3_nt: TGTGCCAGCATTTCAACCCACTTCGACGGCAGGGTGGGTCAGCCCCAGCATTTT; cdr3_aa: CASISTHFDGRVGQPQHF